This TCR beta chain was sequenced in a study of cytotoxic CD8 clonotypes in ibrutinib-treated CLL. Study as a whole: The patient breakdown showed roughly ten relapsed/refractory and under 16 treatment-naive cases, with fewer than 18 IGHV unmutated. Complete response was seen in 2 patients and partial in about 24; about twelve progressed and 14 stayed remitted after a median around 68 months. Following a median around 13 months of treatment, with a range of 6 to 36, response samples were taken.

Produced via immunoSEQ multiplex PCR; TCRdb's table is partial and in-frame only. There are about 120,000 clones in the sample; approximately 58% occur only once, and around a third lies in the top ten. CDR3 length: 16 amino acids. Germline-derived CDR1 and CDR2 are LGHNT and FRNRAP. The V segment lost 5 bases and the J segment 4 bases; nucleotides outside the gene matches: 9. The chain carries TRBV12-5 and TRBJ2-3; TRBD2 matches at 10 bases. This sequence was found in a human donor with chronic lymphocytic leukemia. Source: PBMCs, taken after 24 months of ibrutinib treatment. The DNA of the CDR3 is TGTGCTAGTGGTCTAACACTAGCGGGGACCTCAGATACGCAGTATTTT. This sequence encodes CASGLTLAGTSDTQYF.